Listed here are 29 T cell receptor beta chains from one sample, sequenced in a study of Tregs in tolerant kidney transplant recipients. Clones were read by immunoSEQ multiplex PCR, and TCRdb kept only the in-frame ones, dropping some. The sample includes under 35,000 clones. Recipients received nonmyeloablative bone marrow transplants from related graft donors, with transient mixed chimerism. Sequenced here: CD4+ T cells from blood (PBMCs), sampled 24 months after the transplant. The receptors come from a human patient who received a combined kidney and bone marrow transplant. Part of the T cells may come from the graft donor.

A note on this clone: Read sequence stops 3 residues before the CDR3 end, and the germline J gene provides the missing end. V usage is TRBV18 and J usage is TRBJ2-7, with 9 bases matching TRBD2. This CDR3 has 15 residues. J gave up 1 base and V 6 bases, and 7 bases lay outside the gene matches. The V gene's germline CDR1 is KGHSH and CDR2 LQKENI. The sequenced CDR3 bases are TGTGCCAGCTCTCCAACTAGCGGGTTGTCCTACGAG. Protein sequence: CASSPTSGLSYE. The entire CDR3 sequence reads CASSPTSGLSYEQYF.

With respect to this clone: Read sequence stops 3 residues before the CDR3 end, and the germline J gene provides the missing end. J is TRBJ2-2 and V is TRBV18; 8 bases are a match to TRBD2. Unmatched junction bases numbered 6, after V lost 2 bases and J lost 4 bases. Germline CDR1 reads KGHSH; CDR2 reads LQKENI. This CDR3 has 16 amino acids. The sequenced CDR3 bases are TGTGCCAGCTCACCAAGCGGGAGATCATCCACCGGGGAG. Amino acids: CASSPSGRSSTGE. The full CDR3 sequence reads CASSPSGRSSTGELFF. Variable domain in full (rest from reference TRBV18 and TRBJ2-2): NAGVMQNPRHLVRRRGQEARLRCSPMKGHSHVYWYRQLPEEGLKFMVYLQKENIIDESGMPKERFSAEFPKEGPSILRIQQVVRGDSAAYFCASSPSGRSSTGELFFGEGSRLTVL.

This CDR3 reads CASSTLPGSGNTIYF. CDR3 DNA (partial): TGTGCCAGCAGCACCCTCCCAGGCTCTGGAAACACC. This chain links TRBV7-6 with TRBJ1-3; no clear D. The CDR3 end lies 3 residues beyond the end of the read and is filled in from the germline J gene. In germline, CDR1 is SGHVS, CDR2 FNYEAQ. V was cut by 5 bases and J by 0 bases, with 11 bases left in between. The CDR3 length is 15 residues.

With respect to this clone: Read data end 3 residues before the CDR3 end; the end is taken from the germline J gene. The V gene is TRBV5-1, the J gene TRBJ1-2; D is unresolved. Trimming took 0 bases from V and 0 from J, leaving 18 bases between them. The germline V gene encodes CDR1 SGHRS and CDR2 YFSETQ. The CDR3 spans 18 residues. This CDR3 is CASSLGQPRHTTNYGYTF. The CDR3 DNA, read in part, is TGCGCCAGCAGCTTGGGGCAACCGCGGCACACCACTAACTATGGC.

On this clone itself: The read comes to an end 3 residues before the CDR3 does, leaving the germline J gene to fill in the end. The rearrangement joins TRBV10-2 to TRBJ2-5; 15 bases fit TRBD2. The CDR3 runs to 16 residues. The J segment lost 4 bases and the V segment lost 7 bases, leaving 7 bases of the junction unmatched. Germline CDR1 is WSHSY and CDR2 is SAAADI. CDR3 bases read: TGCGCCAGCAAGGGACTAGCGGGAGGAGGAGGAGAGACC. It encodes CASKGLAGGGGET. Given in full, the CDR3 is CASKGLAGGGGETQYF.

Concerning this clone: The read terminates 3 residues ahead of where the CDR3 ends, so the germline J gene completes it. V gene TRBV7-2 combines with J gene TRBJ2-7, with TRBD1 matching 12 bases. Per germline, CDR1 SGHTA and CDR2 FQGNSA. The CDR3 contains 15 residues. The V segment lost 5 bases and the J segment 4 bases; nucleotides outside the gene matches: 6. CDR3 amino acids: CASSPGTGGEYEQYF. Partial CDR3 DNA: TGTGCCAGCAGCCCGGGGACAGGGGGCGAATACGAG.

Concerning this clone itself: Sequencing ends 3 residues short of the CDR3 end; the germline J gene provides the rest. This rearrangement joins TRBV2 to TRBJ1-1; possible D gene TRBD1, 6 bases. Trimming cost V 2 bases and J 1 base, with 14 bases left between them. Germline assignment: CDR1 SNHLY and CDR2 FYNNEI. The CDR3 consists of 16 residues. The CDR3 is CASSENLGHGNTEAFF. The sequenced CDR3 bases are TGTGCCAGCAGTGAAAATCTGGGACACGGGAACACTGAA.

As regards this clone: Coverage ceases 3 residues before the CDR3 finishes, and the germline J gene fills in the end. The J gene is TRBJ2-5, the V gene TRBV2; TRBD2 agrees at 7 bases. This CDR3 is built from 16 residues. Germline CDR1 is SNHLY and CDR2 is FYNNEI. Trimming removed 0 bases from V and 5 bases from J; junction bases left unmatched: 9. The CDR3 is CASSEAFGGRWETQYF. The DNA read from the CDR3 is TGTGCCAGCAGTGAAGCTTTTGGCGGGAGATGGGAGACC.

Concerning this clone itself: The read is 3 residues too short to cover the CDR3 end, so that end is filled in from the germline J gene. The chain joins TRBV10-3 to TRBJ2-7, with a tentative D call TRBD2 (6 bases). The V end was cut by 4 bases, the J end by 0 bases, with 10 bases between. The CDR3 extends over 14 amino acids. CDR1 and CDR2 from the germline V gene are ENHRY and SYGVKD. The sequenced CDR3 bases are TGTGCCATCAGTGCTGCGGGGAACTCCTACGAG. It specifies CAISAAGNSYE. From start to end, the CDR3 is CAISAAGNSYEQYF.

This CDR3 reads CASSFGQGNYGYTF. CDR3 DNA, as far as it was read: TGCGCCAGCAGCTTCGGACAGGGGAACTATGGC. The chain combines TRBV5-1 with TRBJ1-2; TRBD1 matches 9 bases. The read falls 3 residues short of the CDR3 end, and the missing part is taken from the germline J gene. The CDR3 length is 14 residues. Germline assignment: CDR1 SGHRS and CDR2 YFSETQ. Trimming at V came to 2 bases and at J to 2 bases, leaving 1 base not matched to a gene.

A remark on this clone: The read is 3 residues too short to cover the CDR3 end, so that end is filled in from the germline J gene. The chain uses TRBV7-2 and TRBJ1-1, with 7 bases identical to TRBD1. V lost 6 bases, J lost 5 bases, and 3 bases stayed unmatched. The germline V gene encodes CDR1 SGHTA and CDR2 FQGNSA. The CDR3 is 12 residues long. The chain's CDR3 is CASSTGVTEAFF. Partial CDR3 DNA: TGTGCCAGCAGTACAGGGGTTACTGAA.

In regard to this clone: The CDR3 is cut off 3 residues early in the read; its end comes from the germline J gene. This chain links TRBV7-2 with TRBJ2-7; 10 bases align to TRBD1. This CDR3 has 15 residues. J was trimmed by 4 bases and V by 5 bases; bases with no gene match: 8. Per the germline V gene, CDR1 is SGHTA and CDR2 is FQGNSA. The CDR3 DNA, read in part, is TGTGCCAGCAGCCTCAGTGGGGGACAGGGGTACGAG. Its translation: CASSLSGGQGYE. The full CDR3 reads CASSLSGGQGYEQYF.

Remarks on this clone: The sequenced fragment ends 3 residues before the CDR3 boundary, so the rest is inferred from the germline J gene. The chain recombines TRBV30 with TRBJ2-5; D is unclear. The CDR3 spans 12 residues. The germline V gene encodes CDR1 GTSNPN and CDR2 SVGIG (reference sequence). Deletions cut 2 bases from V and 5 bases from J, with 9 bases between. CDR3 DNA (partial): TGTGCCTGGAGTCCCACCCGGGAGACC. Its protein is CAWSPTRET. The entire CDR3 sequence reads CAWSPTRETQYF. Complete variable domain (other parts from reference TRBV30 and TRBJ2-5): SQTIHQWPATLVQPVGSPLSLECTVEGTSNPNLYWYRQAAGRGLQLLFYSVGIGQISSEVPQNLSASRPQDRQFILSSKKLLLSDSGFYLCAWSPTRETQYFGPGTRLLVL.

In regard to this clone: The read gets to within 3 residues of the CDR3 end, and the germline J gene fills in the rest. This chain connects TRBV11-2 to TRBJ1-6; TRBD1 aligns across 7 bases. This CDR3 region has 13 residues. Looked up from germline, CDR1 is SGHAT and CDR2 is FQNNGV. Trimming removed 8 bases from V and 5 bases from J; junction bases left unmatched: 3. The sequenced part of the CDR3 DNA is TGTGCCAGCGGGACAGAGGATAATTCACCC. Its translation: CASGTEDNSP. The whole CDR3 region reads CASGTEDNSPLHF.

As to this clone: The read ends 3 residues before the CDR3 terminus; that terminus is restored from the germline J gene. V gene TRBV20-1 combines with J gene TRBJ2-5; TRBD1 aligns across 9 bases. This CDR3 comprises 13 residues. The germline gives CDR1 DFQATT, CDR2 SNEGSKA (reference sequence). CDR3 DNA (partial): TGCAGGGGGGGTGGGGACAGGGCAGAGACC. Translated, it gives CRGGGDRAET. The entire CDR3 reads CRGGGDRAETQYF.

Concerning this clone: Read coverage stops 3 residues before the CDR3 terminus; the germline J gene supplies the remainder. This chain uses TRBV18 with TRBJ2-7, with 12 bases that match TRBD1. Germline trimming cut 3 bases from V and 6 bases from J; bases unmatched to any gene: 9. Germline-derived CDR1 and CDR2 are KGHSH and LQKENI. This CDR3 comprises 16 residues. CDR3 bases read: TGTGCCAGCTCACCCCCGCCGGGACAGGGGGCACGCGAG. This translates into CASSPPPGQGARE. In full, the CDR3 reads CASSPPPGQGAREQYF.

The sequenced CDR3 bases are TGTGCCAGCAGCCCCCCGGTCAACTCTGGAAACACC. This gives the protein CASSPPVNSGNT. The full CDR3 reads CASSPPVNSGNTIYF. The chain is built from TRBV7-3 and TRBJ1-3; D is unresolved. The CDR3 extends 3 residues past the end of the read, so its final part is completed from the germline J gene. The CDR3 runs 15 residues. Germline V gives CDR1 SGHTA, CDR2 FQGTGA. Deletions cut 5 bases from V and 0 bases from J, with 11 bases between.

As regards this clone: The CDR3 end is not reached by the read, which stops 3 residues before it; the germline J gene fills it in. The chain carries TRBV5-1 and TRBJ2-1, with D possibly TRBD1 on 5 matching bases. Deletions cut 3 bases from V and 2 bases from J, with 18 bases between. The CDR3 sequence is 17 residues long. The germline gives CDR1 SGHRS, CDR2 YFSETQ. CDR3 in amino acids: CASSSPLGLGAYNEQFF. CDR3 bases read: TGCGCCAGCAGCTCACCCCTAGGGCTAGGGGCCTACAATGAG.

In the case of this clone: The sequence runs out 3 residues before the end of the CDR3; the remainder is reconstructed from the germline J gene. This chain uses TRBV20-1 with TRBJ2-7, with 11 bases identical to TRBD2. This CDR3 has 16 amino acids. Germline CDR1 is DFQATT and CDR2 is SNEGSKA (reference sequence). The V and J ends lost 6 bases and 2 bases, in that order; junction bases with no gene match: 12. CDR3 residues: CSASGLAGLGAYEQYF. CDR3 bases read: TGCAGTGCCTCCGGACTAGCGGGCCTTGGAGCCTACGAG.

Concerning this clone: The read ends 3 residues early relative to the CDR3; the germline J gene fills the gap. This chain joins TRBV20-1 and TRBJ1-3; possible D gene TRBD1, 6 bases. Germline CDR1 is DFQATT and CDR2 is SNEGSKA (reference sequence). Trimming cost V 0 bases and J 3 bases, with 12 bases left between them. The CDR3 is 15 residues long. The CDR3 here is CSARDLQGGGNTIYF. Incomplete CDR3 DNA: TGCAGTGCTAGAGACCTACAGGGCGGTGGAAACACC.

Worth noting for this clone: The CDR3 is cut off 3 residues early in the read; its end comes from the germline J gene. The rearrangement links TRBV11-2 to TRBJ2-7; D possibly corresponds to TRBD2 (6 bases). The ends were cut back, 5 bases at V and 2 bases at J, with 16 bases in the middle. The CDR3 runs to 15 residues. Looked up from germline, CDR1 is SGHAT and CDR2 is FQNNGV. The part of the CDR3 DNA that was read is TGTGCCAGCAGCATGTGGGACTTACTAACCTACGAG. Translation: CASSMWDLLTYE. The entire CDR3 is CASSMWDLLTYEQYF.

As regards this clone: The read ends 3 residues early relative to the CDR3; the germline J gene fills the gap. This chain links TRBV20-1 with TRBJ2-5, with TRBD2 matching 7 bases. CDR1 is DFQATT, CDR2 SNEGSKA, per germline (reference sequence). V shed 3 bases, J shed 1 base, and the junction held 2 bases outside the gene matches. CDR3 size: 13 residues. The CDR3 region is CSARLAVQETQYF. Partial CDR3 DNA: TGCAGTGCTAGGCTAGCGGTCCAAGAGACC.

A remark on this clone: The CDR3 end falls 3 residues outside the read, so it is completed with the germline J gene. The chain uses TRBV5-1 and TRBJ2-7; 8 bases agree with TRBD1. Germline CDR1 reads SGHRS; CDR2 reads YFSETQ. The CDR3 extends over 14 amino acids. Trimming at V came to 4 bases and at J to 2 bases, leaving 5 bases not matched to a gene. The part of the CDR3 DNA that was read is TGCGCCAGCAGCCTAGGACAGGGAGCCTACGAG. It encodes CASSLGQGAYE. The full CDR3 protein is CASSLGQGAYEQYF.

As regards this clone: The read finishes 3 residues shy of the CDR3 end, and the germline J gene is used to complete it. The rearrangement links TRBV10-3 to TRBJ1-6; 10 nucleotides align to TRBD1. CDR1 is ENHRY, CDR2 SYGVKD, per germline. J lost 2 bases, V lost 2 bases, and 3 bases had no gene match. This CDR3 has 17 amino acids. Incomplete CDR3 DNA: TGTGCCATCAGTGAGGGGACAGGGGCTCCCTATAATTCACCC. Its translation: CAISEGTGAPYNSP. The whole CDR3 protein is CAISEGTGAPYNSPLHF.

In regard to this clone: Sequencing ends 3 residues short of the CDR3 end; the germline J gene provides the rest. The chain links TRBV28 to TRBJ2-2; TRBD2 is a possible D gene (5 bases). The V end lost 7 bases, the J end lost 4 bases, and 22 bases lay between the germline ends. The germline V gene encodes CDR1 MDHEN and CDR2 SYDVKM. The length of the CDR3 is 17 residues. The part of the CDR3 DNA that was read is TGTGCCAGCACCTTGGGGAGCTGGCTAGCTAGCACCGGGGAG. It is translated as CASTLGSWLASTGE. The full CDR3 protein reads CASTLGSWLASTGELFF.

On this clone: Read data end 3 residues before the CDR3 end; the end is taken from the germline J gene. The chain carries TRBV10-3 and TRBJ2-6, with a weak D call TRBD1 (8 bases). The V gene's germline CDR1 is ENHRY and CDR2 SYGVKD. The CDR3 extends over 11 amino acids. The CDR3 protein is CAIGQGGVLTF. The sequenced part of the CDR3 DNA is TGTGCCATCGGACAGGGAGGGGTC.

Comment on this clone: The sequence runs out 3 residues before the end of the CDR3; the remainder is reconstructed from the germline J gene. This chain connects TRBV19 to TRBJ2-5, with 9 bases matching TRBD1. Germline CDR1 reads LNHDA; CDR2 reads SQIVND (reference sequence). The CDR3 has 16 residues. V dropped 0 bases and J dropped 5; count of bases not matched to a gene: 7. Partial CDR3 DNA: TGTGCCAGTAGTATAGATCCTTCCGGGACAGGGGAGACC. Translation gives CASSIDPSGTGET. The entire CDR3 reads CASSIDPSGTGETQYF.

A remark on this clone: The DNA ends 3 residues before the CDR3 does, and the rest of the CDR3 is filled in from the germline J gene. The V and J genes are TRBV6-2 or TRBV6-3 and TRBJ2-2, with D maybe TRBD1 (5 bases). The CDR3 spans 16 residues. Germline CDR1 MNHEY, CDR2 SVGEGT. Trimming pared 5 bases from V and 2 bases from J, leaving 15 bases between. The CDR3 protein is CASSTRQLRNTGELFF. CDR3 bases read: TGTGCCAGCAGTACTCGACAGTTAAGAAACACCGGGGAG.

In the case of this clone: The read halts 3 residues ahead of the CDR3 end, with the missing end drawn from the germline J gene. The chain combines TRBV20-1 with TRBJ2-1; TRBD2 aligns across 12 bases. Germline loops: CDR1 DFQATT, CDR2 SNEGSKA (reference sequence). The CDR3 extends over 14 amino acids. After removal of 3 bases from V and 8 bases from J, the junction contained 5 bases not matched to a gene. The CDR3 reads CSASLTSGSYEQFF. The sequenced part of the CDR3 DNA is TGCAGTGCTAGTTTGACTAGCGGGAGCTATGAG.